A single sample gave rise to the 24 T cell receptor beta chains below, sequenced in a study of T cell responses to AZD1222 COVID-19 vaccine. The method was immunoSEQ multiplex PCR; TCRdb's version includes in-frame clones alone and lacks a portion of them. The data show over 60,000 clones, with about nine tenths seen just once and around 24% held by the top ten. The input for sequencing was peripheral blood, taken on day 0 of AZD1222 vaccination. The origin of the receptors is an adult in good health.

V and J are TRBV6-2 or TRBV6-3 and TRBJ1-1; 7 nucleotides align to TRBD1. Germline CDR1 is MNHEY and CDR2 is SVGEGT. The trim removed 2 bases at V and 4 bases at J, leaving 7 bases unmatched. The CDR3 length is 15 residues. CDR3 protein: CASSYEGAISTEAFF. As DNA, the CDR3 is TGTGCCAGCAGTTACGAGGGGGCGATAAGCACTGAAGCTTTCTTT.

This clone was observed once. The chain carries TRBV6-5 and TRBJ1-5; 10 bases fit TRBD1. The junction had 8 bases not matched to a gene; V was cut back by 8 bases and J by 7 bases. Germline CDR1 is MNHEY and CDR2 is SVGAGI. The CDR3 spans 14 residues. The CDR3 DNA is TGTGCCAGCCGCCCCGGGACAGGGGACCAGCCCCAGCATTTT. Translating gives CASRPGTGDQPQHF.

The chain employs TRBV29-1 and TRBJ1-1, with 8 bases fitting TRBD1. V shed 6 bases and J 11 bases; nucleotides not matched to a gene: 17. The CDR3 totals 14 residues. The germline CDR1 and CDR2 sequences are SQVTM and ANQGSEA. CDR3 sequence reads: CSVHDGQGAQRAFF. The DNA of the CDR3 is TGCAGCGTCCACGACGGCCAGGGGGCTCAGCGGGCTTTCTTT. Looking up the rest from reference TRBV29-1 and TRBJ1-1 gives the full variable domain: SAVISQKPSRDICQRGTSLTIQCQVDSQVTMMFWYRQQPGQSLTLIATANQGSEATYESGFVIDKFPISRPNLTFSTLTVSNMSPEDSSIYLCSVHDGQGAQRAFFGQGTRLTVV.

The V and J genes are TRBV7-9 and TRBJ1-1; TRBD1 is a possible D gene (5 bases). Per the germline V gene, CDR1 is SEHNR and CDR2 is FQNEAQ (reference sequence). This CDR3 region has 13 residues. Between the trimmed V and J ends, which lost 8 bases and 0 bases, there was a span of 10 bases. CDR3 in DNA: TGTGCCAGCCAAGGGGTTATGAACACTGAAGCTTTCTTT. Translation gives CASQGVMNTEAFF.

The rearrangement links TRBV30 to TRBJ1-5; possible D gene TRBD1, 5 bases. Germline V lookup: CDR1 GTSNPN, CDR2 SVGIG (reference sequence). V was pared by 3 bases and J by 11 bases, with 20 bases between. The CDR3 runs to 14 residues. CDR3 DNA: TGTGCCTGGAGGGGACTATACCCTGGTTCTGCCCAGCATTTT. Its protein is CAWRGLYPGSAQHF. Variable domain in full (rest from reference TRBV30 and TRBJ1-5): SQTIHQWPATLVQPVGSPLSLECTVEGTSNPNLYWYRQAAGRGLQLLFYSVGIGQISSEVPQNLSASRPQDRQFILSSKKLLLSDSGFYLCAWRGLYPGSAQHFGDGTRLSIL.

This rearrangement joins TRBV7-2 to TRBJ1-2; D is undetermined. Trimming removed 5 bases at V and 0 bases at J, with 16 bases between. The CDR3 has 16 residues. CDR1 is SGHTA and CDR2 is FQGNSA in the germline V gene. CDR3 bases: TGTGCCAGCAGCCGGCCCACATCAGCCTCTAACTATGGCTACACCTTC. This codes for CASSRPTSASNYGYTF. The complete variable domain, with remaining parts taken from reference TRBV7-2 and TRBJ1-2, reads GAGVSQSPSNKVTEKGKDVELRCDPISGHTALYWYRQSLGQGLEFLIYFQGNSAPDKSGLPSDRFSAERTGGSVSTLTIQRTQQEDSAVYLCASSRPTSASNYGYTFGSGTRLTVV.

V gene TRBV28 combines with J gene TRBJ1-5; no reliable D call. V gave up 6 bases and J gave up 3 bases, with 15 bases separating them. The germline gives CDR1 MDHEN, CDR2 SYDVKM. This CDR3 has 15 residues. The CDR3, as DNA: TGTGCCAGCAGACCACCTCGGGTCCCCAATCAGCCCCAGCATTTT. Translated: CASRPPRVPNQPQHF.

This clone was seen only a few times. The chain employs TRBV7-2 and TRBJ1-1; possibly TRBD1 for D (6 bases). CDR1 is SGHTA, CDR2 FQGNSA, per germline. This CDR3 is 14 amino acids long. V was shortened by 3 bases and J by 5 bases, with 13 bases between the two germline ends. The CDR3 DNA reads TGTGCCAGCAGCTTCACAGACCAGGGGACTGAAGCTTTCTTT. It translates to CASSFTDQGTEAFF.

This clone has a handful of counts. The CDR3 bases are TGTGCCAGCAGCTTAAGCGGGGCTGCTGGCGAGCAGTACTTC. This encodes CASSLSGAAGEQYF. The rearrangement links TRBV7-3 to TRBJ2-7; tentative D call: TRBD2 (6 bases). Trimming shortened V by 1 base and J by 6 bases, and 13 bases separated the two germline ends. Germline CDR1 SGHTA, CDR2 FQGTGA. The CDR3 has 14 amino acids.

The rearrangement joins TRBV2 to TRBJ2-7, with a possible D match to TRBD1 (6 bases). Germline-derived CDR1 and CDR2 are SNHLY and FYNNEI. This CDR3 contains 16 residues. Trimming pared 10 bases from V and 2 bases from J, leaving 24 bases between. The chain's CDR3 is CATLVPGQNGTYEQYF. CDR3 DNA sequence: TGTGCCACCTTAGTCCCGGGACAAAACGGGACCTACGAGCAGTACTTC.

V gene TRBV4-1 combines with J gene TRBJ1-2; the D is unclear. V was clipped by 1 base and J by 6 bases, with 9 bases between them. In germline, CDR1 is MGHRA, CDR2 YSYEKL. The CDR3 is 13 amino acids. The CDR3 nucleotides are TGCGCCAGCAGCCAAGTCGTCCCGGATGGCTACACCTTC. Its translation is CASSQVVPDGYTF.

The V and J genes are TRBV6-5 and TRBJ1-2, with a tentative D call TRBD1 (6 bases). Germline values: CDR1 MNHEY, CDR2 SVGAGI. V gave up 5 bases and J gave up 6 bases, with 7 bases separating them. This CDR3 spans 11 amino acids. The CDR3 protein is CASSKGDGYTF. CDR3 nucleotides: TGTGCCAGCAGTAAGGGGGATGGCTACACCTTC.

The V and J genes are TRBV27 and TRBJ1-5; D gene uncertain. The CDR3 is made up of 16 amino acids. The V gene lost 6 bases and the J gene lost 0 bases, with 15 bases spanning the gap. Germline V gene data show CDR1 as MNHEY and CDR2 as SMNVEV (reference sequence). The CDR3 region is CASRPGESYSNQPQHF. The CDR3, as DNA: TGTGCCAGCAGACCCGGGGAGTCTTATAGCAATCAGCCCCAGCATTTT.

This chain links TRBV7-9 with TRBJ1-4; perhaps TRBD1 as D (6 bases). CDR3 length: 15 amino acids. Germline CDR1 and CDR2: SEHNR and FQNEAQ (reference sequence). The V end was cut by 5 bases, the J end by 8 bases, with 18 bases between. CDR3 DNA: TGTGCCAGCAGCCCGATCGCGGGGCAGGGGGAAAAACTGTTTTTT. Amino acids: CASSPIAGQGEKLFF.

This rearrangement joins TRBV9 to TRBJ2-1; D is possibly TRBD1 (6 bases). CDR1 is SGDLS, CDR2 YYNGEE, per germline. The CDR3 has 14 amino acids. The V end lost 0 bases, the J end lost 6 bases, and 10 bases lay between the germline ends. The CDR3 loop is CASSVAGAVNEQFF. CDR3 DNA: TGTGCCAGCAGCGTAGCAGGGGCTGTCAATGAGCAGTTCTTC.

The V call is TRBV7-9, the J call TRBJ1-4, with 7 positions matching TRBD1. Germline V gene sequence: CDR1 SEHNR, CDR2 FQNEAQ (reference sequence). Trimming took 0 bases from V and 5 from J; bases not matched to a gene: 0. The CDR3 is 14 amino acids. CDR3 sequence (DNA): TGTGCCAGCAGCTTAGCAGGGGGCAATGAAAAACTGTTTTTT. Encoded protein: CASSLAGGNEKLFF.

The V and J genes are TRBV18 and TRBJ1-2; a possible D gene is TRBD1 (6 bases). The V and J ends lost 8 bases and 8 bases respectively, with 15 bases between them. Per the germline V gene, CDR1 is KGHSH and CDR2 is LQKENI. The CDR3 is 12 residues long. This CDR3 is CASSPGVGGYTF. The CDR3 DNA reads TGTGCCAGCAGTCCAGGGGTCGGGGGCTACACCTTC.

This chain joins TRBV4-1 and TRBJ2-1; 8 nucleotides agree with TRBD2. Germline V gene sequence: CDR1 MGHRA, CDR2 YSYEKL. With 4 bases clipped from V and 14 bases from J, the junction kept 7 bases outside the gene matches. CDR3 length: 12 residues. The CDR3 DNA reads as TGCGCCAGCAGCCCAGGTCCGGGGGGGGAGTTCTTC. It specifies CASSPGPGGEFF.

The chain's CDR3 is CAWSESADTQYF. The DNA of the CDR3 is TGTGCCTGGAGTGAGTCGGCAGATACGCAGTATTTT. V is TRBV30 and J is TRBJ2-3; no reliable D call. Per the germline V gene, CDR1 is GTSNPN and CDR2 is SVGIG (reference sequence). This CDR3 region has 12 residues. V was shortened by 1 base and J by 4 bases, with 6 bases between the two germline ends.

V is TRBV5-1 and J is TRBJ1-5, with a tentative D call TRBD1 (5 bases). The CDR3 spans 14 residues. V was shortened by 0 bases and J by 5 bases, with 9 bases between the two germline ends. CDR1 and CDR2 (germline): SGHRS, YFSETQ. The CDR3 region is CASSLDGADQPQHF. The CDR3 nucleotides read TGCGCCAGCAGCTTGGATGGGGCTGATCAGCCCCAGCATTTT. Combining the CDR3 with reference TRBV5-1 and TRBJ1-5 gives the whole variable domain KAGVTQTPRYLIKTRGQQVTLSCSPISGHRSVSWYQQTPGQGLQFLFEYFSETQRNKGNFPGRFSGRQFSNSRSEMNVSTLELGDSALYLCASSLDGADQPQHFGDGTRLSIL.

This clone came up a few times. This sequence joins TRBV5-4 and TRBJ1-1; D not certain. The CDR3 runs 13 residues. CDR1 is SGHNT and CDR2 is YYREEE in the germline V gene (reference sequence). Deletions cut 1 base from V and 1 base from J, with 5 bases between. The CDR3 DNA reads as TGTGCCAGCAGCTTGCACAGGAACACTGAAGCTTTCTTT. This translates into CASSLHRNTEAFF.

This chain joins TRBV5-1 and TRBJ1-2; 10 nucleotides align to TRBD1. This CDR3 region has 17 residues. V shed 3 bases, J shed 6 bases, and the junction held 14 bases outside the gene matches. Germline V CDR1 and CDR2: SGHRS, YFSETQ. CDR3 DNA: TGCGCCAGCAGCTGGGACGGGCGGCCGGGGACAGGGGATGGCTACACCTTC. Translation: CASSWDGRPGTGDGYTF.

This chain links TRBV10-3 with TRBJ1-2; 8 bases fit TRBD1. CDR3 length: 16 residues. Germline lookup yields CDR1 ENHRY and CDR2 SYGVKD. Trimming took 10 bases from V and 2 from J; bases not matched to a gene: 15. CDR3 nucleotides: TGTGCCACCCACCTGGGACAGGCCCCCCACAACTATGGCTACACCTTC. Protein sequence: CATHLGQAPHNYGYTF.

The chain carries TRBV15 and TRBJ1-6, with 9 positions matching TRBD1. The germline CDR1 and CDR2 sequences are LNHNV and YYDKDF (reference sequence). The CDR3 spans 15 residues. With 0 bases clipped from V and 10 bases from J, the junction kept 4 bases outside the gene matches. This CDR3 is CATSREGQGGSPLHF. The CDR3 DNA reads TGTGCCACCAGCAGAGAGGGACAGGGTGGCTCACCCCTCCACTTT.